The rows below give T cell receptor beta chains drawn from one sample of a study of response to subunit inactivated influenza vaccine. TCRdb passed the RT-PCR reads through MiXCR, listing each CDR3 protein once. The top ten clones hold roughly a tenth of a sample with 530,000 or so distinct CDR3 sequences, roughly 10% of them seen once. This specimen was PBMCs from blood, taken on the day of vaccination. The origin of the receptors is a man between 45 and 60 years old who received an inactivated influenza vaccine. CDR3s include the opening cysteine and the closing phenylalanine or tryptophan. The order of the fields is clone size, D gene, J gene, V gene, CDR3 protein, CDR3 DNA. A D gene is named only where the DNA matches it firmly. Rows may omit the clone size; those that give it use once, few, many or a size class.

abundance: few
d_gene: .
j_gene: TRBJ2-7
v_gene: TRBV7-9
CDR3aa: CASSPYSYEQYF
CDR3nt: TGTGCCAGCAGCCCCTACTCCTACGAGCAGTACTTC

abundance: few
d_gene: .
j_gene: TRBJ2-5
v_gene: TRBV4-1
CDR3aa: CASSQFTPAGPYQETQYF
CDR3nt: TGCGCCAGCAGCCAATTTACCCCGGCAGGGCCGTACCAAGAGACCCAGTACTTC

abundance: .
d_gene: .
j_gene: TRBJ1-2
v_gene: TRBV29-1
CDR3aa: CSVEGGLGGYTF
CDR3nt: TGCAGCGTTGAAGGGGGATTGGGTGGCTACACCTTC

abundance: many
d_gene: TRBD2
j_gene: TRBJ2-1
v_gene: TRBV11-2
CDR3aa: CASSGMGLADLSSYNEQFF
CDR3nt: TGTGCCAGCAGCGGGATGGGGCTAGCGGACCTGAGCTCCTACAATGAGCAGTTCTTC

abundance: .
d_gene: .
j_gene: TRBJ2-1
v_gene: TRBV5-1
CDR3aa: CASTLAGVNEQFF
CDR3nt: TGCGCCAGCACCCTGGCGGGCGTCAATGAGCAGTTCTTC

abundance: few
d_gene: TRBD1
j_gene: TRBJ1-3
v_gene: TRBV3-1
CDR3aa: CASSRRTGFGNTIYF
CDR3nt: TGTGCCAGCAGCCGCCGGACAGGGTTTGGAAACACCATATATTTT

abundance: .
d_gene: TRBD2
j_gene: TRBJ2-5
v_gene: TRBV4-2
CDR3aa: CASSQGTSGAQETQYF
CDR3nt: TGTGCCAGCAGCCAGGGGACTAGCGGGGCGCAAGAGACCCAGTACTTC

abundance: many
d_gene: .
j_gene: TRBJ2-3
v_gene: TRBV5-6
CDR3aa: CASSPVSPGDTQYF
CDR3nt: TGTGCCAGCAGCCCCGTAAGCCCGGGAGATACGCAGTATTTT

abundance: .
d_gene: .
j_gene: TRBJ1-1
v_gene: TRBV28
CDR3aa: CASSFPANTEAFF
CDR3nt: TGTGCCAGCAGTTTTCCCGCAAACACTGAAGCTTTCTTT

abundance: many
d_gene: .
j_gene: TRBJ2-1
v_gene: TRBV10-3
CDR3aa: CAISEGPLKAYNEQFF
CDR3nt: TGTGCCATCAGTGAAGGGCCCCTGAAGGCCTACAATGAGCAGTTCTTC

abundance: .
d_gene: .
j_gene: TRBJ1-6
v_gene: TRBV6-5
CDR3aa: CASSYYPRRDNSPLHF
CDR3nt: TGTGCCAGCAGTTACTACCCGCGGAGAGATAATTCACCCCTCCACTTT

abundance: few
d_gene: TRBD2
j_gene: TRBJ2-7
v_gene: TRBV5-1
CDR3aa: CASSLGSGIVNEQYF
CDR3nt: TGCGCCAGCAGCTTAGGTAGCGGGATCGTCAACGAGCAGTACTTC

abundance: .
d_gene: TRBD2
j_gene: TRBJ2-7
v_gene: TRBV4-3
CDR3aa: CASSQDWGGAYEQYF
CDR3nt: TGCGCCAGCAGCCAAGATTGGGGAGGGGCCTACGAGCAGTACTTC

abundance: .
d_gene: .
j_gene: TRBJ1-1
v_gene: TRBV6-1
CDR3aa: CASSEMGGTEAFF
CDR3nt: TGTGCCAGCAGTGAAATGGGGGGCACTGAAGCTTTCTTT

abundance: many
d_gene: .
j_gene: TRBJ2-1
v_gene: TRBV28
CDR3aa: CASSPRTDLYNEQFF
CDR3nt: TGTGCCAGCAGTCCTCGGACAGATCTCTACAATGAGCAGTTCTTC

abundance: .
d_gene: TRBD1
j_gene: TRBJ1-5
v_gene: TRBV24-1
CDR3aa: CATSEPTGGAGNQPQHF
CDR3nt: TGTGCCACCAGTGAGCCAACAGGGGGCGCGGGCAATCAGCCCCAGCATTTT

abundance: once
d_gene: TRBD1
j_gene: TRBJ2-7
v_gene: TRBV18
CDR3aa: CASSNIPGTGGYEQYF
CDR3nt: TGTGCCAGCTCAAACATTCCCGGGACAGGGGGCTACGAGCAGTACTTC

abundance: .
d_gene: TRBD2
j_gene: TRBJ2-5
v_gene: TRBV12-3/TRBV12-4
CDR3aa: CASTRLAGYQETQYF
CDR3nt: TGTGCCAGCACCAGACTAGCGGGGTACCAAGAGACCCAGTACTTC

abundance: .
d_gene: .
j_gene: TRBJ2-1
v_gene: TRBV7-8
CDR3aa: CASSLLISAPAGLYNEQFF
CDR3nt: TGTGCCAGCAGCTTACTAATCTCGGCTCCCGCGGGACTTTACAATGAGCAGTTCTTC

abundance: few
d_gene: TRBD1
j_gene: TRBJ2-2
v_gene: TRBV11-2
CDR3aa: CASSPETGATGELFF
CDR3nt: TGTGCCAGCAGCCCGGAGACAGGGGCCACCGGGGAGCTGTTTTTT

abundance: few
d_gene: .
j_gene: TRBJ2-6
v_gene: TRBV29-1
CDR3aa: CSVVTVAGANVLTF
CDR3nt: TGCAGCGTTGTCACCGTCGCTGGGGCCAACGTCCTGACTTTC

abundance: few
d_gene: .
j_gene: TRBJ2-7
v_gene: TRBV28
CDR3aa: CASSSPVMPGSGQYF
CDR3nt: TGTGCCAGCAGCTCCCCTGTGATGCCAGGGTCGGGGCAGTACTTC

abundance: many
d_gene: TRBD2
j_gene: TRBJ2-1
v_gene: TRBV7-8
CDR3aa: CASSLDLGGGAIEQFF
CDR3nt: TGTGCCAGCAGCTTAGACTTGGGCGGGGGGGCCATTGAGCAGTTCTTC

abundance: .
d_gene: .
j_gene: TRBJ1-2
v_gene: TRBV20-1
CDR3aa: CSARGRALGGDYGYTF
CDR3nt: TGCAGTGCTAGGGGCAGGGCCTTGGGGGGGGACTATGGCTACACCTTC